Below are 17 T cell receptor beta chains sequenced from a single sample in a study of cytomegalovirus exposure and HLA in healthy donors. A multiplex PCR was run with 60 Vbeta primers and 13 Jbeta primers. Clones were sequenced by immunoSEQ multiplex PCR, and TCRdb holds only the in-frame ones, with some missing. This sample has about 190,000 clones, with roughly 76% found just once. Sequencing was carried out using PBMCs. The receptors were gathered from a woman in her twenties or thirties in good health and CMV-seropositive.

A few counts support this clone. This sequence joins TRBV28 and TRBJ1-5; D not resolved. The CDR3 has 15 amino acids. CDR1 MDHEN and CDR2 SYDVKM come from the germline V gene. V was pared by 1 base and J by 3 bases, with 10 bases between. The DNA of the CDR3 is TGTGCCAGCAGTTTATTCTCTGAAGCCAATCAGCCCCAGCATTTT. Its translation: CASSLFSEANQPQHF.

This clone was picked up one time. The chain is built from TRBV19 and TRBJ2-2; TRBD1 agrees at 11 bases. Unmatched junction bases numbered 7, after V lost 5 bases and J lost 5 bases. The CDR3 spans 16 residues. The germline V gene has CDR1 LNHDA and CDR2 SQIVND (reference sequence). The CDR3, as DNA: TGTGCCAGTAGTCCACACGGACAGGGGGCGACCGGGGAGCTGTTTTTT. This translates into CASSPHGQGATGELFF.

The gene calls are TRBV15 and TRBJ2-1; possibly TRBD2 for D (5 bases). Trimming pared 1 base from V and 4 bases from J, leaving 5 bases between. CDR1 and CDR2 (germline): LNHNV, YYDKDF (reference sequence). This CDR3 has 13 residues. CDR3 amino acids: CATSRGTYNEQFF. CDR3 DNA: TGTGCCACCAGCAGAGGGACTTACAATGAGCAGTTCTTC.

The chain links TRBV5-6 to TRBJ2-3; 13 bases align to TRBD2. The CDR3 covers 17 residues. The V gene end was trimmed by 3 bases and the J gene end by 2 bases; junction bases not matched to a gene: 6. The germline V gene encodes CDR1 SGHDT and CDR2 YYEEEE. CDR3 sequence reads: CASSSTSGGAVTDTQYF. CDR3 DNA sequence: TGTGCCAGCAGCTCTACTAGCGGGGGGGCCGTCACAGATACGCAGTATTTT. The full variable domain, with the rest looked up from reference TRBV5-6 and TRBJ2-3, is DAGVTQSPTHLIKTRGQQVTLRCSPKSGHDTVSWYQQALGQGPQFIFQYYEEEERQRGNFPDRFSGHQFPNYSSELNVNALLLGDSALYLCASSSTSGGAVTDTQYFGPGTRLTVL.

CDR3 nucleotide sequence: TGCGCCAGCAGCCAAGATCAGGCCAGGCTAAACTATGGCTACACCTTC. Its translation: CASSQDQARLNYGYTF. This chain connects TRBV4-1 to TRBJ1-2; D call uncertain. Germline V lookup: CDR1 MGHRA, CDR2 YSYEKL. The CDR3 has 16 amino acids. Trimming stripped 0 bases from V and 2 bases from J, with 13 bases between.

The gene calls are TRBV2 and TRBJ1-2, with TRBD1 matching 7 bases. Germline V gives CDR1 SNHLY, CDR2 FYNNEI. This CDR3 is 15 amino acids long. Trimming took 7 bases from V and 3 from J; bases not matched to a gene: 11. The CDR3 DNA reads TGTGCCAGCACCGACAGGGCTCTAGCTCACTATGGCTACACCTTC. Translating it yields CASTDRALAHYGYTF.

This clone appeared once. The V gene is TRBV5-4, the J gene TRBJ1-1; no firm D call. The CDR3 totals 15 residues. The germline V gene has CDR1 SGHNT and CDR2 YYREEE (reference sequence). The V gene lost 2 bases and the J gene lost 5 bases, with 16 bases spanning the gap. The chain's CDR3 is CASSFGLPRETEAFF. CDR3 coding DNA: TGTGCCAGCAGCTTCGGACTGCCTAGGGAGACTGAAGCTTTCTTT.

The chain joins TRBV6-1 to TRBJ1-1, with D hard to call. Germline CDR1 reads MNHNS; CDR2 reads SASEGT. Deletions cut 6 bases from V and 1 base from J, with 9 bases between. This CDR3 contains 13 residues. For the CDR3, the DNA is TGTGCCAGCAGGGGCCAGAGGAACACTGAAGCTTTCTTT. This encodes CASRGQRNTEAFF.

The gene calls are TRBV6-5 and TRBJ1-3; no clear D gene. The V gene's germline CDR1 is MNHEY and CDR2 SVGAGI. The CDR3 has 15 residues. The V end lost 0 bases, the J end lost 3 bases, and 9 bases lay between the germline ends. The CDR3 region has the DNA TGTGCCAGCAGTTACTCTTGGGGAGTTGGAAACACCATATATTTT. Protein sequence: CASSYSWGVGNTIYF.

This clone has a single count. The CDR3 reads CASGLPGYQETQYF. CDR3 DNA: TGTGCCAGCGGATTACCAGGTTACCAAGAGACCCAGTACTTC. The chain has TRBV28 and TRBJ2-5; D uncertain. CDR3 length equals 14 residues. The V gene's germline CDR1 is MDHEN and CDR2 SYDVKM. Trimming took off 8 bases at V and 0 bases at J, with 13 bases between the two ends.

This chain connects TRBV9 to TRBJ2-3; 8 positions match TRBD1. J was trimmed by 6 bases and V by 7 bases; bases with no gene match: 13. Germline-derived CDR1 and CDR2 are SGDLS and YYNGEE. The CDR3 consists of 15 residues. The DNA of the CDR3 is TGTGCCAGCGCGATAGGGCAGGGGGCTTGGGATACGCAGTATTTT. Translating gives CASAIGQGAWDTQYF.

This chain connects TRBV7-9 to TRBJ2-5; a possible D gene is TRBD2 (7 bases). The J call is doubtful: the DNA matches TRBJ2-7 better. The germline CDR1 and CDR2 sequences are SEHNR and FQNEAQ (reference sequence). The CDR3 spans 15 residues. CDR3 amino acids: CASSPRGGISYEQYF. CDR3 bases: TGTGCCAGCAGCCCGAGGGGGGGGATCTCCTACGAGCAGTACTTC.

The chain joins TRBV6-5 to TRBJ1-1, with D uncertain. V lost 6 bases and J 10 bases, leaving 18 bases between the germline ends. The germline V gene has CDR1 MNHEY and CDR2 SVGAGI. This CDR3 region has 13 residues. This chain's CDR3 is CASSSTPTLPAFF. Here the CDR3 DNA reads TGTGCCAGCAGCTCTACGCCGACTCTGCCAGCTTTCTTT.

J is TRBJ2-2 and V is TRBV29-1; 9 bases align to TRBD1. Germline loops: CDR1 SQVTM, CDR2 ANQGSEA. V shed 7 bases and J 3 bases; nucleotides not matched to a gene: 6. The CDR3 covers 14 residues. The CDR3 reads CSAIQGAHTGELFF. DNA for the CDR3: TGCAGCGCAATACAGGGGGCCCACACCGGGGAGCTGTTTTTT.

The DNA for the CDR3 is TGTGCCAGCAGTTTAAGGTCAGGGGGGCTCCCGCGAACTGAAGCTTTCTTT. Its translation is CASSLRSGGLPRTEAFF. The chain links TRBV27 to TRBJ1-1; TRBD1 matches 7 bases. The CDR3 is 17 amino acids. Losses at the gene ends were 2 bases for V and 5 bases for J; bases not matched to a gene: 14. Germline CDR1 MNHEY, CDR2 SMNVEV (reference sequence).

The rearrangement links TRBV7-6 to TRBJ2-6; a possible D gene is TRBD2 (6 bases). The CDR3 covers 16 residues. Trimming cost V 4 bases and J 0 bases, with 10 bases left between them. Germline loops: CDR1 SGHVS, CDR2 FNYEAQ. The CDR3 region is CASSSVGGSGANVLTF. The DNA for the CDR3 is TGTGCCAGCAGCTCGGTGGGGGGCTCTGGGGCCAACGTCCTGACTTTC.

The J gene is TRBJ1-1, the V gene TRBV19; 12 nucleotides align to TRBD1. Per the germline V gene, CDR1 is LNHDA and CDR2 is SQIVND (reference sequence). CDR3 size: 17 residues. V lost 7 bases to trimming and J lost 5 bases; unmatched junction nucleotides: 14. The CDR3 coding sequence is TGTGCCAGTACCCGAGTCGGGGACAGGGGGCGAGAAACTGAAGCTTTCTTT. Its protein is CASTRVGDRGRETEAFF. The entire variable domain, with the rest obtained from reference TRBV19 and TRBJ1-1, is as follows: DGGITQSPKYLFRKEGQNVTLSCEQNLNHDAMYWYRQDPGQGLRLIYYSQIVNDFQKGDIAEGYSVSREKKESFPLTVTSAQKNPTAFYLCASTRVGDRGRETEAFFGQGTRLTVV.